Here is one T cell receptor beta chain with its context. Its antigen remains unidentified. The data originate from a study of T cells after posttransplantation cyclophosphamide. The V end was cut by 8 bases, the J end by 4 bases, with 14 bases between. CDR3 size: 13 residues. Looked up from germline, CDR1 is SGHVS and CDR2 is FQNEAQ. Produced via immunoSEQ multiplex PCR; TCRdb's table is partial and in-frame only. The data show about 6,500 clones, more than 65% seen once. A marrow graft followed busulfan-fludarabine conditioning, with cyclophosphamide on days +3 and +4. Study conclusions and caveats: TRB clonality was highly associated with recipient CMV seropositivity and reactivation. Donor-recipient repertoire similarity was low at 1-2 months, rising over year one. TRB overlap between skin or GI tissue T cells and blood was limited.

This chain joins TRBV7-8 and TRBJ1-1; D ambiguous. The receptor was isolated from a young adult male patient who received an allogeneic stem cell transplant from a related donor, was CMV-positive, and had acute GVHD only. The T cells may come from the graft donor. The sample consisted of PBMCs, taken roughly 45 months after allogeneic stem cell transplant with posttransplant cyclophosphamide. CDR3 sequence reads: CASSTGVGTEAFF. In nucleotides, the CDR3 is TGTGCCAGCTCTACCGGGGTGGGCACTGAAGCTTTCTTT.